The 15 T cell receptor beta chains presented below share a single source sample, sequenced in a study of CD8+ T cells in alopecia areata. In each case, RNA was isolated and then reverse transcribed into cDNA as the sequencing template. Profiled with immunoSEQ multiplex PCR; TCRdb holds only in-frame clones, not every one. The table shows around 61,000 clones, with 45% to 55% occurring only once. The sample was CD8+ T cells sorted from blood, taken at week 0. These receptors originate from a human donor with alopecia areata.

The CDR3 DNA reads as TGTGCCAGCAGTGACTCCGGGACAGGGGATGGCGGGGAGCTGTTTTTT. Amino acids: CASSDSGTGDGGELFF. V usage is TRBV9 and J usage is TRBJ2-2, with TRBD1 identical over 10 bases. The CDR3 length is 16 residues. V lost 5 bases, J lost 7 bases, and 11 bases stayed unmatched. Germline V gene data show CDR1 as SGDLS and CDR2 as YYNGEE.

A few counts support this clone. This chain uses TRBV28 with TRBJ2-5; maybe TRBD2 (5 bases). This CDR3 is 15 amino acids long. V shed 6 bases and J shed 0 bases, with 14 bases lying between them. Germline assignment: CDR1 MDHEN and CDR2 SYDVKM. As DNA, the CDR3 is TGTGCCAGCAGCCCTCCACCAGCGGACCAAGAGACCCAGTACTTC. Its protein is CASSPPPADQETQYF.

In its sample, this clone was seen a few times. J is TRBJ2-3 and V is TRBV4-1; D might be TRBD2 (6 bases). The CDR3 consists of 14 residues. Trimming took off 4 bases at V and 5 bases at J, with 13 bases between the two ends. CDR1 and CDR2 from the germline V gene are MGHRA and YSYEKL. The CDR3 is CASSPAPEGDTQYF. The CDR3, as DNA: TGCGCCAGCAGCCCCGCGCCGGAGGGAGATACGCAGTATTTT.

Concerning this clone: The conserved closing phenylalanine or tryptophan is absent in this CDR3, likely reflecting a read error. The CDR3 bases are TGTGCCAGCAGCGTAGCTTACGGCTCCTACGAGCAGTACCTC. Translation gives CASSVAYGSYEQYL. The genes are TRBV9 and TRBJ2-7; D is ambiguous. CDR1 and CDR2 from the germline V gene are SGDLS and YYNGEE. This CDR3 contains 14 residues. V lost 0 bases and J 0 bases, leaving 7 bases between the germline ends.

The genes are TRBV30 and TRBJ2-5, with 11 bases fitting TRBD2. The V gene's germline CDR1 is GTSNPN and CDR2 SVGIG (reference sequence). Trimming at V came to 7 bases and at J to 4 bases, leaving 2 bases not matched to a gene. The CDR3 is 12 amino acids. Here the CDR3 reads CAYGLAGETQYF. DNA of the CDR3: TGTGCCTACGGACTAGCGGGAGAGACCCAGTACTTC.

The V and J genes are TRBV13 and TRBJ1-1, with TRBD1 matching over 7 bases. The CDR3 sequence is 13 residues long. Germline lookup yields CDR1 PRHDT and CDR2 FYEKMQ (reference sequence). The ends lost 5 bases at V and 11 bases at J; junction bases unmatched: 11. Written as DNA, the CDR3 is TGTGCCAGCAGCAACAACAGGGGAGAGGGTGCTTTCTTT. It specifies CASSNNRGEGAFF.

This clone has a single count. The rearrangement links TRBV28 to TRBJ2-1; D unresolved. Trimming pared 3 bases from V and 9 bases from J, leaving 15 bases between. CDR1 is MDHEN and CDR2 is SYDVKM in the germline V gene. This CDR3 is 14 amino acids long. CDR3 residues: CASSLANWVAEQFF. The CDR3 DNA follows: TGTGCCAGCAGTTTGGCTAATTGGGTGGCTGAGCAGTTCTTC.

This clone has a handful of counts. The rearrangement uses TRBV7-9 and TRBJ1-5; possibly TRBD1 for D (6 bases). The CDR3 consists of 12 residues. Trimming pared 6 bases from V and 5 bases from J, leaving 8 bases between. From germline, CDR1 is SEHNR and CDR2 FQNEAQ (reference sequence). The chain's CDR3 is CASSHRDQPQHF. The CDR3 DNA sequence: TGTGCCAGCAGTCACAGGGATCAGCCCCAGCATTTT.

This rearrangement joins TRBV30 to TRBJ2-5, with 7 bases identical to TRBD1. CDR1 and CDR2 from the germline V gene are GTSNPN and SVGIG (reference sequence). CDR3 length: 16 amino acids. The V gene end was trimmed by 4 bases and the J gene end by 0 bases; junction bases not matched to a gene: 11. CDR3 bases: TGTGCCTGGATTTCCACCGGGACAGCGTACCAAGAGACCCAGTACTTC. This gives the protein CAWISTGTAYQETQYF.

This clone was counted only a few times. Only one base separates this from a far larger clonotype, so it likely reflects a read error. CDR3 sequence reads: CATYGQNEQYF. The DNA for the CDR3 is TGTGCCACCTATGGACAGAATGAGCAGTACTTC. The chain combines TRBV2 with TRBJ2-7; TRBD1 might be the D (6 bases). Germline loops: CDR1 SNHLY, CDR2 FYNNEI. V was clipped by 10 bases and J by 7 bases, with 14 bases between them. The CDR3 loop spans 11 amino acids.

This clone was detected only a few times. The chain links TRBV5-1 to TRBJ2-1; no reliable D call. The CDR3 runs to 11 residues. Germline assignment: CDR1 SGHRS and CDR2 YFSETQ. The V end lost 6 bases, the J end lost 7 bases, and 8 bases lay between the germline ends. The CDR3 sequence is CASTPTNEQFF. In DNA form, the CDR3 reads TGCGCCAGCACCCCAACAAATGAGCAGTTCTTC.

This clone was seen a handful of times. The chain uses TRBV29-1 and TRBJ2-5; 8 bases fit TRBD1. The germline gives CDR1 SQVTM, CDR2 ANQGSEA. J gave up 5 bases and V 6 bases, and 8 bases lay outside the gene matches. The CDR3 length is 13 residues. The CDR3 DNA reads as TGCAGCGTGGAGACAGGGGATGGGGAGACCCAGTACTTC. Its protein is CSVETGDGETQYF.

The chain carries TRBV28 and TRBJ2-2, with D hard to call. The ends were cut back, 1 base at V and 6 bases at J, with 3 bases in the middle. CDR1 is MDHEN and CDR2 is SYDVKM in the germline V gene. CDR3 length: 12 residues. DNA for the CDR3: TGTGCCAGCAGTTTATCGGCCGGGGAGCTGTTTTTT. As protein: CASSLSAGELFF.

The chain is built from TRBV29-1 and TRBJ1-2; no definite D call. The germline CDR1 and CDR2 sequences are SQVTM and ANQGSEA. CDR3 length: 12 amino acids. Between the trimmed V and J ends, which lost 3 bases and 5 bases, there was a span of 10 bases. CDR3 amino acids: CSVESGIYGYTF. The CDR3, as DNA: TGCAGCGTTGAGTCGGGTATATATGGCTACACCTTC.

This clone was detected a few times. The chain joins TRBV29-1 to TRBJ2-7; unclear D gene. This CDR3 comprises 10 residues. Trimming left V 4 bases short and J 5 bases short, with 6 bases between. Germline CDR1 SQVTM, CDR2 ANQGSEA. The CDR3 DNA is TGCAGCGTTGTAGCTCACGAGCAGTACTTC. This gives the protein CSVVAHEQYF.